What follows is one TCR beta chain and its context. Its specificity is unknown. Germline loops: CDR1 MNHEY, CDR2 SVGAGI. V dropped 7 bases and J dropped 3 bases, with 17 bases sitting between them. The CDR3 consists of 15 residues. Researchers isolated at least 7 million PBMCs per sample. With a J-beta primer mix and a sample-barcoded 5' primer, a second PCR ran 7 to 11 cycles. TCRdb fed the 5' RACE reads into MiXCR, producing one record per CDR3 protein. The table has hundreds of thousands of distinct CDR3 sequences, around 50% seen once. The source of the sample is a study of blood T cells in healthy people across ages. Points from the study as a whole: A roughly linear fall in TCR beta diversity per million T cells was seen with increasing age.

The TCR comes from a man in his forties in good health. Sequencing used blood. The gene calls are TRBV6-5 and TRBJ2-3, with D perhaps matching TRBD2 (6 bases). The CDR3 reads CASKGTVGGTDTQYF. The CDR3 region has the DNA TGTGCCAGCAAAGGGACCGTCGGGGGAACAGATACGCAGTATTTT.